The subject of this entry is one T cell receptor beta chain. Its target is not known. The V and J ends lost 3 bases and 0 bases respectively, with 12 bases between them. From germline, CDR1 is SGHTS and CDR2 YDEGEE. The CDR3 spans 15 residues. The treatment denotes: approximately nine-day PBMC culture with coronavirus spike peptide pools or control peptides (ViraFEST assay). The Oncomine TCR Beta short-read assay was what sequenced the DNA obtained from cultured CD4+ T cells. TCRdb re-analysed the PCR reads in MiXCR, keeping a single row per CDR3 protein. The sample has approximately 21,000 distinct CDR3 sequences, 47% seen once. The data were taken from a study of vaccination and CD4 T cells after COVID-19.

The J gene is TRBJ1-2, the V gene TRBV5-8; a possible D gene is TRBD1 (5 bases). The clonotype comes from a human donor with COVID-19. The material sequenced was cultured CD4+ T cells from blood. This CDR3 reads CASSWAGRPNYGYTF. DNA of the CDR3: TGTGCCAGCAGCTGGGCGGGGCGACCTAACTATGGCTACACCTTC.